One sample yielded the 14 T cell receptor beta chains listed below, sequenced in a study of cytomegalovirus exposure and HLA in healthy donors. Use of 60 Vbeta and 13 Jbeta primers characterized the PCR. The assay was immunoSEQ multiplex PCR, and TCRdb's table has in-frame clones only and misses some. The sample comprises 160,000 or so clones, around 75% of which are singletons, and approximately 2.4% rests with the top ten. Material for sequencing was PBMCs. The receptors were gathered from a female donor in good health and CMV-seronegative.

The gene calls are TRBV2 and TRBJ2-3; 8 positions agree with TRBD2. The CDR3 is 16 residues long. V lost 1 base, J lost 2 bases, and 5 bases stayed unmatched. Germline CDR1 reads SNHLY; CDR2 reads FYNNEI. The CDR3 loop reads CASSEGPGGDTDTQYF. CDR3 DNA: TGTGCCAGCAGTGAAGGCCCGGGGGGGGACACAGATACGCAGTATTTT.

As for this clone: At one end, the junction sequence differs from germline, possibly due to a read error. The rearrangement joins TRBV14 to TRBJ2-1; D not certain. CDR1 is SGHDN and CDR2 is FVKESK in the germline V gene. The CDR3 covers 13 residues. Here the CDR3 reads CASSRATVGKWVF. The CDR3 DNA is TGTGCCAGCAGCCGAGCGACGGTCGGAAAATGGGTCTTC.

This clone was counted once. This chain uses TRBV7-9 with TRBJ2-1; TRBD1 aligns across 7 bases. The ends lost 6 bases at V and 5 bases at J; junction bases unmatched: 7. Germline V gene sequence: CDR1 SEHNR, CDR2 FQNEAQ (reference sequence). The CDR3 has 14 residues. The CDR3 DNA reads TGTGCCAGCAGGTCGGGACAGATAAACAATGAGCAGTTCTTC. Translating gives CASRSGQINNEQFF.

The rearrangement links TRBV9 to TRBJ1-2, with TRBD1 as a possible D gene (5 bases). CDR1 SGDLS and CDR2 YYNGEE come from the germline V gene. CDR3 length equals 15 residues. The V and J ends lost 0 bases and 3 bases respectively, with 12 bases between them. The CDR3 region has the DNA TGTGCCAGCAGCGTAGGATTCGGGGGTGACTATGGCTACACCTTC. Encoded protein: CASSVGFGGDYGYTF.

The chain joins TRBV9 to TRBJ1-1, with D perhaps TRBD1 (6 bases). V was trimmed by 1 base and J by 5 bases, leaving 9 bases between them. The CDR3 contains 13 residues. Germline CDR1 and CDR2: SGDLS and YYNGEE. CDR3 sequence reads: CASSVKGETEAFF. DNA for the CDR3: TGTGCCAGCAGCGTAAAGGGGGAAACTGAAGCTTTCTTT.

This rearrangement joins TRBV7-8 to TRBJ1-3; D unresolved. In germline, CDR1 is SGHVS, CDR2 FQNEAQ. CDR3 length equals 12 residues. The V end was cut by 3 bases, the J end by 4 bases, with 4 bases between. The CDR3 coding sequence is TGTGCCAGCAGCTTGCGGGGAAACACCATATATTTT. Amino acid sequence: CASSLRGNTIYF.

This chain joins TRBV12-5 and TRBJ2-3; 10 bases match TRBD2. The CDR3 consists of 16 residues. With V trimmed by 5 bases and J by 0 bases, 5 bases remained unmatched. CDR1 is LGHNT, CDR2 FRNRAP, per germline. The CDR3 region has the DNA TGTGCTAGTGGTCCGGGACTAGCGTCTAGCACAGATACGCAGTATTTT. The encoded protein is CASGPGLASSTDTQYF.

The chain carries TRBV7-2 and TRBJ2-7; 15 bases align to TRBD2. Germline V gene lookup returns CDR1 SGHTA and CDR2 FQGNSA. J lost 2 bases, V lost 4 bases, and 3 bases had no gene match. The CDR3 runs to 16 residues. CDR3 protein: CASSSGLAGGPYEQYF. The CDR3 coding sequence is TGTGCCAGCAGCTCGGGACTAGCGGGAGGACCCTACGAGCAGTACTTC. The whole variable domain, filled in from reference TRBV7-2 and TRBJ2-7, reads GAGVSQSPSNKVTEKGKDVELRCDPISGHTALYWYRQSLGQGLEFLIYFQGNSAPDKSGLPSDRFSAERTGGSVSTLTIQRTQQEDSAVYLCASSSGLAGGPYEQYFGPGTRLTVT.

The table lists this clone with a count of one. The chain has TRBV9 and TRBJ1-2, with TRBD1 as a possible D gene (5 bases). This CDR3 contains 15 residues. V was trimmed by 3 bases and J by 4 bases, leaving 16 bases between them. Germline CDR1 and CDR2: SGDLS and YYNGEE. This CDR3 is CASSAQTATGYGYTF. The CDR3 DNA is TGTGCCAGCAGCGCCCAAACGGCAACAGGCTATGGCTACACCTTC.

The chain is built from TRBV30 and TRBJ1-1; D is unclear. The CDR3 contains 13 residues. V was shortened by 0 bases and J by 5 bases, with 10 bases between the two germline ends. CDR1 GTSNPN and CDR2 SVGIG come from the germline V gene (reference sequence). CDR3 loop: CAWSVETRTEAFF. The CDR3 coding sequence is TGTGCCTGGAGTGTAGAAACGCGGACTGAAGCTTTCTTT. Looking up the rest from reference TRBV30 and TRBJ1-1 gives the full variable domain: SQTIHQWPATLVQPVGSPLSLECTVEGTSNPNLYWYRQAAGRGLQLLFYSVGIGQISSEVPQNLSASRPQDRQFILSSKKLLLSDSGFYLCAWSVETRTEAFFGQGTRLTVV.

The J gene is TRBJ2-2, the V gene TRBV30; possibly TRBD2 for D (7 bases). The CDR3 length is 19 residues. Trimming pared 3 bases from V and 1 base from J, leaving 24 bases between. The germline V gene has CDR1 GTSNPN and CDR2 SVGIG (reference sequence). The CDR3 here is CAWRGGRGPTPGNTGELFF. The CDR3 bases are TGTGCCTGGAGGGGGGGGCGGGGGCCCACACCTGGGAACACCGGGGAGCTGTTTTTT.

This rearrangement joins TRBV5-4 to TRBJ1-5; no reliable D call. V shed 4 bases and J shed 0 bases, with 5 bases lying between them. CDR1 is SGHNT, CDR2 YYREEE, per germline (reference sequence). The CDR3 sequence is 13 residues long. The CDR3 region has the DNA TGTGCCAGCAGCCTCGGTAGCAATCAGCCCCAGCATTTT. Translation: CASSLGSNQPQHF.

The rearrangement joins TRBV6-1 to TRBJ2-1, with D maybe TRBD1 (5 bases). Germline-derived CDR1 and CDR2 are MNHNS and SASEGT. The CDR3 consists of 16 residues. Deletions cut 2 bases from V and 0 bases from J, with 11 bases between. The CDR3 spells CASSEQGQGSYNEQFF. CDR3 DNA: TGTGCCAGCAGTGAACAGGGCCAGGGCTCCTACAATGAGCAGTTCTTC.

Turning to this clone: At one end, the junction sequence differs from germline, possibly due to a read error. This sequence joins TRBV6-5 and TRBJ2-7, with 11 bases identical to TRBD2. The CDR3 has 16 amino acids. In germline, CDR1 is MNHEY, CDR2 SVGAGI. CDR3 loop: CASSLLAGGSGYGQYF. CDR3 in DNA: TGTGCCAGCAGTTTGTTAGCGGGAGGGAGTGGCTACGGGCAGTACTTC.